This T cell receptor beta chain was recorded in a study of CD8 T cells in ankylosing spondylitis. For TCR beta, libraries came from quantitative 5'-RACE with molecular barcodes. TCRdb called the 5' RACE reads again in MiXCR, with one record for every CDR3 protein. The sample lists about 100,000 distinct CDR3 sequences; 24% were seen once. From germline, CDR1 is SGHRS and CDR2 YFSETQ. The CDR3 is made up of 11 amino acids. J gave up 7 bases and V 5 bases, and 2 bases lay outside the gene matches. As regards this clonotype: The antigen remains unidentified.

The study, taken as a whole, reports: CD8+ cells made up the disease-linked clones, which were relatively rare in peripheral blood. The study identified a TCR beta motif of eight highly homologous variants that appeared characteristic of ankylosing spondylitis blood.

The clonotype was recovered from a male donor with ankylosing spondylitis. The J gene is TRBJ1-2, the V gene TRBV5-1; 7 bases map to TRBD1. The sequenced material came from synovial fluid, either unsorted or a sorted T cell fraction (not recorded which). The CDR3 sequence: CASRGQSGYTF. For the CDR3, the DNA is TGCGCCAGCAGGGGACAGAGTGGCTACACCTTC.